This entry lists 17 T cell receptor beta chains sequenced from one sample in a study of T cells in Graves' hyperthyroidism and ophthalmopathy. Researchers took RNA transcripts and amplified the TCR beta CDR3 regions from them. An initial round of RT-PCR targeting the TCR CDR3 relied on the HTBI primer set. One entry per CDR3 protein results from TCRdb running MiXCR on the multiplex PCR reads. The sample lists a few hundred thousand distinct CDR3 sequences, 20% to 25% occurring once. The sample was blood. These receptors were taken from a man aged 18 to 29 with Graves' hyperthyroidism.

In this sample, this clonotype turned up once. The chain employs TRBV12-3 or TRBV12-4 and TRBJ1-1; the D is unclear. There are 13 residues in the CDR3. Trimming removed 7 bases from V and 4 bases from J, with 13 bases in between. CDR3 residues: CASTEYLATEAFF. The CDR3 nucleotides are TGTGCCAGCACCGAATACTTGGCCACTGAAGCTTTCTTT.

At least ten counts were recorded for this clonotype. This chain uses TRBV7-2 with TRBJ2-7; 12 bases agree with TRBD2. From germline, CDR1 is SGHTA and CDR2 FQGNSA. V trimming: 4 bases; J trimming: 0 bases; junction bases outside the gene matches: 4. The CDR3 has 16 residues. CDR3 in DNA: TGTGCCAGCAGCTCCGGACTAGCGGGGATCTCCTACGAGCAGTACTTC. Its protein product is CASSSGLAGISYEQYF.

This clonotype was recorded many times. The CDR3 reads CSAPGGYSSYEQYF. As DNA, the CDR3 is TGCAGTGCTCCCGGGGGGTACTCCTCCTACGAGCAGTACTTC. The chain joins TRBV20-1 to TRBJ2-7; 7 bases map to TRBD2. V dropped 5 bases and J dropped 0; count of bases not matched to a gene: 7. Germline V gene data show CDR1 as DFQATT and CDR2 as SNEGSKA (reference sequence). This CDR3 has 14 amino acids.

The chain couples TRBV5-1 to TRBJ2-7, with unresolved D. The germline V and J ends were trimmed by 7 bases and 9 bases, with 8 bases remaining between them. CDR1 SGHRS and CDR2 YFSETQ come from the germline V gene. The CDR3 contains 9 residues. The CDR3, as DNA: TGCGCCAGCTCCGTAGTGCAGTACTTC. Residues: CASSVVQYF.

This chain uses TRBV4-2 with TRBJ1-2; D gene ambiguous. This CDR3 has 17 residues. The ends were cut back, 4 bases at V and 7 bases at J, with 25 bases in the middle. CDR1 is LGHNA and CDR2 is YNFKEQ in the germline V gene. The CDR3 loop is CASSPSGQAPRLGGYTF. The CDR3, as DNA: TGTGCCAGCAGCCCCTCGGGCCAGGCCCCCCGCTTGGGTGGCTACACCTTC.

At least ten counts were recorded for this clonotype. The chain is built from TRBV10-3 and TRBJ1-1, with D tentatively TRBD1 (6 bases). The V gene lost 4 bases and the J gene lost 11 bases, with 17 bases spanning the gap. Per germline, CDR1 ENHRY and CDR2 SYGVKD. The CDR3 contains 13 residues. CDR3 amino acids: CAISGRGEFLAFF. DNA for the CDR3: TGTGCCATCAGTGGCAGGGGAGAGTTTTTGGCTTTCTTT.

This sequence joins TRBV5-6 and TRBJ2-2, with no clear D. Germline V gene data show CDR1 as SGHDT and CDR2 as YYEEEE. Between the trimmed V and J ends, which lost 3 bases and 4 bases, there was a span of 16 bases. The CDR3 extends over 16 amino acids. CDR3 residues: CASSYLHGLSTGELFF. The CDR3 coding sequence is TGTGCCAGCAGCTACCTCCACGGGTTGAGCACCGGGGAGCTGTTTTTT.

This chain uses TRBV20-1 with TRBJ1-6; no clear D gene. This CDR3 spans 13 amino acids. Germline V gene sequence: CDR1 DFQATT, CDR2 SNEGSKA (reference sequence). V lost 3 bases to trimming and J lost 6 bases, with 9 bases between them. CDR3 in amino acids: CSASVTVNSPLHF. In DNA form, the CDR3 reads TGCAGTGCTAGTGTGACCGTTAATTCACCCCTCCACTTT.

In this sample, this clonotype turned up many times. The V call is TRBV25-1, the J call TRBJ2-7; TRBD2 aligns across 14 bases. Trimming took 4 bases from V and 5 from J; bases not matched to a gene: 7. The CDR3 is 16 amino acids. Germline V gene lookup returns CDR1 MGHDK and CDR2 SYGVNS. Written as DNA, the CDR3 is TGTGCCAGCAGTGGTAGACTAGCGGGGGGGCAAAACGAGCAGTACTTC. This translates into CASSGRLAGGQNEQYF.

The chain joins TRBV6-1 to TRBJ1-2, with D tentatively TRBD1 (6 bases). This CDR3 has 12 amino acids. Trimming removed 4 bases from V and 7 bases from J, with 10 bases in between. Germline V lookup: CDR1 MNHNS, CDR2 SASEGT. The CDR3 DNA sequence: TGTGCCAGCAGTGCGGGGGGCGGTGGCTACACCTTC. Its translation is CASSAGGGGYTF.

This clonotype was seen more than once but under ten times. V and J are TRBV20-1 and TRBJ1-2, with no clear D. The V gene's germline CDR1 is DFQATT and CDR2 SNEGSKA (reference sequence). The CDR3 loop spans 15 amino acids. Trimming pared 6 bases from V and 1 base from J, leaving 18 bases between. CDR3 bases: TGCAGTGCCGGTGCTTTGCGGCCCCTTAACTATGGCTACACCTTC. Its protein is CSAGALRPLNYGYTF.

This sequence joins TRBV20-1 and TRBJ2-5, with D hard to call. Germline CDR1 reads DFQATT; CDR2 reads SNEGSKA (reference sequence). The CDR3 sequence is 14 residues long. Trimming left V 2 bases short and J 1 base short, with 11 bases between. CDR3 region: CSARKETLQETQYF. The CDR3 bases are TGCAGTGCTAGAAAAGAGACTCTCCAAGAGACCCAGTACTTC.

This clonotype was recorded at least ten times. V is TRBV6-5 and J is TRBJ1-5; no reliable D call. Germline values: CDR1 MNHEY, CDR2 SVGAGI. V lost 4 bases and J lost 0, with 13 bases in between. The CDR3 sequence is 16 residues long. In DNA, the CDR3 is TGTGCCAGCAGTTCTACCCGACTCGGTAGCAATCAGCCCCAGCATTTT. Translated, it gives CASSSTRLGSNQPQHF.

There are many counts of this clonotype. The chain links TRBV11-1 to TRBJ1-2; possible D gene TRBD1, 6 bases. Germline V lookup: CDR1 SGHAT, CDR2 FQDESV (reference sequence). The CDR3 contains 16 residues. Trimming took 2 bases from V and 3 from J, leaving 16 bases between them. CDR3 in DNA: TGTGCCAGCAGCTTACGTTCGCTGACAGGCCACTATGGCTACACCTTC. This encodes CASSLRSLTGHYGYTF.

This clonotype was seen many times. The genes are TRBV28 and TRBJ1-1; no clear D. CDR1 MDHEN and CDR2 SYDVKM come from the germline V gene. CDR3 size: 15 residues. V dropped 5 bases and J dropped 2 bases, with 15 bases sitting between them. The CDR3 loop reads CASSPIAPINTEAFF. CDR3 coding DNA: TGTGCCAGCAGTCCGATTGCCCCAATCAACACTGAAGCTTTCTTT.

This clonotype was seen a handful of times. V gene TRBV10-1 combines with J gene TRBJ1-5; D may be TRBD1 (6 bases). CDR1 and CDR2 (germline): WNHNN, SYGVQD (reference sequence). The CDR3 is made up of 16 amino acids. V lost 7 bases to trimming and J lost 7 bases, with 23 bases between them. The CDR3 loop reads CASTDVSFQGNQPQHF. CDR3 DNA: TGCGCCAGCACTGACGTATCCTTTCAGGGGAACCAGCCCCAGCATTTT.

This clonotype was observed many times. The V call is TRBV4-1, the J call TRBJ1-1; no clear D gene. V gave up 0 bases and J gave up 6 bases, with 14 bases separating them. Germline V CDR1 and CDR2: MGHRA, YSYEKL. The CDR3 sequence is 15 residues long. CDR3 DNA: TGCGCCAGCAGCCAAGAACACGCCGTGATGCCTGAAGCTTTCTTT. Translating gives CASSQEHAVMPEAFF.